The source of this T cell receptor (beta chain) is a study of T cells in localized non-small cell lung cancer. Study observations and caveats: Heterogeneity remains possible because sequencing was limited to only one tumor region. Adjacent lung held a median roughly 50 of the top 100 tumor clones. Measurement of T cell clonality placed uninvolved adjacent lung highest, above the level in tumor.

The CDR3 is 15 amino acids. V was clipped by 6 bases and J by 2 bases, with 16 bases between them. In germline, CDR1 is LNHDA, CDR2 SQIVND (reference sequence). A note on this clone: Its antigen is undetermined.

Sequencing was performed with immunoSEQ multiplex PCR; in TCRdb, only in-frame clones are kept and a portion is missing. The sample has 26,000 or so clones, about 88% seen once. The receptor comes from a female donor at least 60 years old with stage II squamous cell lung carcinoma. The material sequenced was peripheral blood, taken before any cancer treatment. The rearrangement joins TRBV19 to TRBJ2-5; D not certain. This chain's CDR3 is CASSLTPGPQETQYF. The DNA for the CDR3 is TGTGCCAGTAGCTTGACACCCGGGCCGCAAGAGACCCAGTACTTC.